This TCR beta chain stems from a study of tumor and adjacent non-tumor tissue in lung cancer. Germline CDR1 reads MNHNS; CDR2 reads SASEGT. This CDR3 spans 15 amino acids. RNA was extracted from bulk tissue without any cell sorting. The library came from three nested PCR rounds adapted from ARM-PCR protocols. TCRdb analysed the multiplex PCR reads with MiXCR anew, one entry per CDR3 protein. The data show 200,000 or so distinct CDR3 sequences, over 55% seen once. Notes on this clonotype: Mismatch with germline at one junction end may stem from a read error.

This sequence originates from a man aged 60 to 75 with non-small cell lung cancer. The sequenced sample was lung tumor tissue. The rearrangement links TRBV6-1 to TRBJ1-5; 8 bases match TRBD1. This CDR3 is CASSDGRGLHQPQQF. The CDR3 DNA reads TGTGCCAGCAGTGATGGCAGGGGGCTCCATCAGCCCCAGCAATTT.